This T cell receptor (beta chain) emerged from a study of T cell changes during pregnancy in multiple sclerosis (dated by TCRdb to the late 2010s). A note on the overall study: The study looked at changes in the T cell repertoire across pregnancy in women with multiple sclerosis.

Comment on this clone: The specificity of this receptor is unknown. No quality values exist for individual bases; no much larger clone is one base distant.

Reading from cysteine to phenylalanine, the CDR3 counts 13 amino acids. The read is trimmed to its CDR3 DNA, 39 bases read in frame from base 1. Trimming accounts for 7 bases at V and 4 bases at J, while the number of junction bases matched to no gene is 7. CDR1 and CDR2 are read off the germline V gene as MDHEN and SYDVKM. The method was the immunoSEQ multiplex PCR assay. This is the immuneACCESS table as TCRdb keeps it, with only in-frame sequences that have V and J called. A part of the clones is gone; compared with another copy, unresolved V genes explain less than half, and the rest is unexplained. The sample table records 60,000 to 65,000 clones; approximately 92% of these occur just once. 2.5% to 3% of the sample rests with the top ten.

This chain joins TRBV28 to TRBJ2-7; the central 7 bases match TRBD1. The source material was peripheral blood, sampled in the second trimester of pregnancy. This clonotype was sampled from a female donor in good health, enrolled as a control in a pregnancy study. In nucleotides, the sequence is TGTGCCAGCACCTCCACAGGGGTATACGAGCAGTACTTC. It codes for CASTSTGVYEQYF.